This TCR beta chain was obtained from a study of CD8+ T cells in alopecia areata. Remarks on this clone: Its matching antigen is unknown.

Germline values: CDR1 SGHDT, CDR2 YYEEEE. Trimming took off 2 bases at V and 1 base at J, with 18 bases between the two ends. The CDR3 length is 17 residues. Sample treatment: oral pan-JAK inhibitor, 5-10 mg twice daily. Findings and limits, study-wide: The study found TCR sharing across patients less clear than in mice, possibly for HLA reasons. An increase in clonality over normal scalp was evident in lesional scalp, especially alopecia totalis/universalis.

cDNA serving as the sequencing template came from extracted, reverse transcribed RNA. Clones were read by immunoSEQ multiplex PCR, and TCRdb kept only the in-frame ones, dropping some. This table has over 250,000 clones, roughly 60% appearing once. The V gene is TRBV5-6, the J gene TRBJ2-5; possible D gene TRBD2, 6 bases. This receptor was taken from a human donor with alopecia areata. Sequencing used CD4+ T cells sorted from blood, obtained at roughly week 53, from a patient treated with tofacitinib. The CDR3 DNA sequence: TGTGCCAGCAGCTTTGGGCCCTATCGGGGGACCCAAGAGACCCAGTACTTC. Translated: CASSFGPYRGTQETQYF.